This TCR beta chain was retrieved from a study of shared clonotypes between healthy human individuals. CDR1 and CDR2 from the germline V gene are MGHRA and YSYEKL. The length of the CDR3 is 20 residues. Trimming removed 2 bases from V and 2 bases from J; junction bases left unmatched: 17. Data came from immunoSEQ multiplex PCR; TCRdb stores just in-frame clones and leaves some out. The profile shows 2 million to 2.5 million clones, approximately 95% of them singletons. From CD4+ cells came CD45RA+ naive and CD45RA-negative memory subsets. Sequenced sample: naive CD4+ T cells from PBMCs. Subset here: CD45RA+ positively selected. The genes are TRBV4-1 and TRBJ2-5, with 10 bases aligning to TRBD2. The origin of this receptor is a man aged 18 to 29 in good health. Some clones in this sample may be carry-over from other donors' samples. The CDR3 sequence: CASSQRGHQILAGRQETQYF. The CDR3 region has the DNA TGCGCCAGCAGCCAAAGGGGACACCAAATACTAGCGGGGAGGCAAGAGACCCAGTACTTC.